The subject of this entry is one T cell receptor (beta chain). Germline lookup yields CDR1 KGHSH and CDR2 LQKENI. The CDR3 runs to 17 residues. These data originate in a study of T cells expressing NK-cell markers. It was by 5'RACE template switching with UMIs that TCR beta cDNA was made. TCRdb reworked the 5' RACE reads into one entry per CDR3 protein, no DNA. The sample is made up of 350,000 to 500,000 distinct CDR3 sequences, and the top ten hold 7.3% of it. This sequence joins TRBV18 and TRBJ2-3; TCRdb outputs TRBD2, but without DNA this stays unchecked. This TCR came from a woman aged 18 to 75 in good health. The sample comprised blood T cells: a sorted CD56 or NKG2C T cell subset, CD4+ or CD8+ T cells, or bulk PBMC T cells (not recorded which). The chain's CDR3 is CASSPWGSGGSSDTQYF.